This is a list of T cell receptor beta chains from one sample in a study of blood T cell repertoires in COVID-19. Libraries were prepared by immunoSEQ multiplex PCR; TCRdb keeps only in-frame clonotypes and omits some of them. The repertoire has some 150,000 clones, 80% to 85% of them found once; the top ten carry roughly 2.6%. The sequenced sample consisted of peripheral blood. Receptors originate from a human donor with acute or convalescent COVID-19. The donor label of this sample is uncertain. Each CDR3 is given with its conserved first and last residue. D genes are given only for firm matches.

TRBV6-4	TRBD2	TRBJ2-7	CASSATLAGEQYF
TRBV29-1	NA	TRBJ2-5	CSATEQETQYF
TRBV2	TRBD1	TRBJ1-4	CASSTPPGQGEKLFF
TRBV30	NA	TRBJ1-1	CAWSIQATAEAFF
TRBV6-6	TRBD1	TRBJ1-2	CASSGTGAYGYTF
TRBV19	TRBD2	TRBJ2-4	CASSPKREGLRNIQYF
TRBV9	TRBD1	TRBJ1-2	CASSVETGQSYTF
TRBV12-3/TRBV12-4	NA	TRBJ2-3	CASRRLMDTQYF
TRBV19	TRBD1	TRBJ2-7	CASSKDRGLPYEQYF
TRBV20-1	NA	TRBJ2-3	CSASWGGATDTQYF
TRBV10-1	NA	TRBJ2-1	CASSATLGGQFF
TRBV4-1	NA	TRBJ1-5	CASSRWDGGQQPQHF
TRBV7-9	NA	TRBJ1-4	CASSLTEEKLFF